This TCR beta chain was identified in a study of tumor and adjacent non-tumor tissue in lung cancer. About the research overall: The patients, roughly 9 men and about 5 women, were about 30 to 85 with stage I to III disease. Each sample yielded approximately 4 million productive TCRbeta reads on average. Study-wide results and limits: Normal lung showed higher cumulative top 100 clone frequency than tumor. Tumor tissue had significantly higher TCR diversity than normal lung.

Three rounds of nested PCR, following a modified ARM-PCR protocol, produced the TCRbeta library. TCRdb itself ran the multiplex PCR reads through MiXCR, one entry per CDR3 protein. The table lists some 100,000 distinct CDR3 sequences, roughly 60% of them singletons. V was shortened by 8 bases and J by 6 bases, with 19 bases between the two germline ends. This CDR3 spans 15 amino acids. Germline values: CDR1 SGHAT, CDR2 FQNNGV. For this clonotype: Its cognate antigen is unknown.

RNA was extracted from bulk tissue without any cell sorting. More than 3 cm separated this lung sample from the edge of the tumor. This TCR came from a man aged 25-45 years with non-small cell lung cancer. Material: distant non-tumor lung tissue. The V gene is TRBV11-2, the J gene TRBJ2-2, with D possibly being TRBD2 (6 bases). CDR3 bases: TGTGCCAGCGGCCGAATTTTGGAGGGCTCCGGGGAGCTGTTTTTT. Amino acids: CASGRILEGSGELFF.